This T cell receptor (beta chain) was sequenced during a study of blood T cell repertoires in COVID-19. On the study more broadly: The United States, Italy and Spain were the sources of the acute and convalescent COVID-19 samples. The analysed material was cDNA or gDNA that came from T cells, B-cell-depleted T cells, or PBMCs.

Original data processing: It was from reference gene primer amplification that nucleated cell counts were estimated. Measured with immunoSEQ multiplex PCR; TCRdb has only the in-frame clones, and not every one. That table furnishes V, J and clone size, whereas the DNA furnished D and trimming. The repertoire holds roughly 150,000 clones, with around three quarters as singletons. Sample: peripheral blood. This clonotype originated in a man aged 55 to 70 with acute or convalescent COVID-19.

CDR3 sequence: CASSDGGRTQYEQYF. CDR3 in DNA: TGTGCCAGCAGTGACGGCGGGAGGACGCAATACGAGCAGTACTTC. The chain carries TRBV6-1 and TRBJ2-7; TRBD2 agrees at 8 bases. The CDR3 runs 15 residues. The germline gives CDR1 MNHNS, CDR2 SASEGT. The J segment lost 4 bases and the V segment lost 3 bases, leaving 8 bases of the junction unmatched.